The 21 T cell receptor beta chains reported below all come from one sample, sequenced in a study of blood T cell repertoires in COVID-19. Libraries were prepared by immunoSEQ multiplex PCR; TCRdb keeps only in-frame clonotypes and omits some of them. The sample includes 130,000 to 150,000 clones, over 75% of them seen just once. Sequencing input: PBMCs or T cells enriched from blood (not recorded which). These receptors came from a young woman with acute COVID-19.

Written as DNA, the CDR3 is TGTGCCATCAGTCCGGGACAGGGGTACAATGAGCAGTTCTTC. Its translation is CAISPGQGYNEQFF. The V call is TRBV10-3, the J call TRBJ2-1; 10 bases line up with TRBD1. Germline trimming cut 5 bases from V and 4 bases from J; bases unmatched to any gene: 2. Germline loops: CDR1 ENHRY, CDR2 SYGVKD. This CDR3 is built from 14 residues.

The rearrangement links TRBV12-3 or TRBV12-4 to TRBJ1-6; D remains unclear. Between the trimmed V and J ends, which lost 4 bases and 8 bases, there was a span of 9 bases. This CDR3 is built from 13 residues. The CDR3 here is CASSSGIYSPLHF. The CDR3 DNA reads as TGTGCCAGCAGTTCGGGAATTTATTCACCCCTCCACTTT.

The chain is built from TRBV5-1 and TRBJ2-7; the D gene is possibly TRBD1 (5 bases). Trimming took 4 bases from V and 6 from J, leaving 11 bases between them. CDR3 length: 12 residues. In germline, CDR1 is SGHRS, CDR2 YFSETQ. The chain's CDR3 is CASSRDRSEQYF. CDR3 coding DNA: TGCGCCAGCAGCCGCGACAGATCCGAGCAGTACTTC.

The chain has TRBV4-1 and TRBJ1-2, with TRBD1 as a possible D gene (5 bases). Germline-derived CDR1 and CDR2 are MGHRA and YSYEKL. The V end was cut by 3 bases, the J end by 5 bases, with 13 bases between. The CDR3 is 14 residues long. The CDR3 DNA sequence: TGCGCCAGCAGCCAGGGGGGGGGAAGGTATGGCTACACCTTC. It yields the protein CASSQGGGRYGYTF.

This sequence joins TRBV9 and TRBJ2-3, with 8 nucleotides matching TRBD2. CDR1 SGDLS and CDR2 YYNGEE come from the germline V gene. The CDR3 spans 16 residues. Trimming took 1 base from V and 3 from J; bases not matched to a gene: 7. The CDR3 sequence is CASSVSSGRTTDTQYF. CDR3 DNA sequence: TGTGCCAGCAGCGTATCAAGCGGGAGAACAACAGATACGCAGTATTTT.

The chain recombines TRBV28 with TRBJ1-2; 7 bases are a match to TRBD1. After removal of 5 bases from V and 4 bases from J, the junction contained 7 bases not matched to a gene. There are 14 residues in the CDR3. Germline CDR1 is MDHEN and CDR2 is SYDVKM. The CDR3 bases are TGTGCCAGCAGTGTTCCACAGGGGCCCTATGGCTACACCTTC. Translating it yields CASSVPQGPYGYTF.

This clone was picked up one time. The chain combines TRBV28 with TRBJ2-7, with 8 nucleotides matching TRBD1. J gave up 3 bases and V 6 bases, and 13 bases lay outside the gene matches. In germline, CDR1 is MDHEN, CDR2 SYDVKM. The CDR3 runs to 16 residues. CDR3 nucleotides: TGTGCCAGCAGACCCAGGGGGCGAGACGGAATCTACGAGCAGTACTTC. Amino acid sequence: CASRPRGRDGIYEQYF. Using reference TRBV28 and TRBJ2-7 for the parts outside the CDR3, the full variable domain is DVKVTQSSRYLVKRTGEKVFLECVQDMDHENMFWYRQDPGLGLRLIYFSYDVKMKEKGDIPEGYSVSREKKERFSLILESASTNQTSMYLCASRPRGRDGIYEQYFGPGTRLTVT.

The chain recombines TRBV7-9 with TRBJ1-3; a weak D match, TRBD1 (6 bases). Germline V CDR1 and CDR2: SEHNR, FQNEAQ (reference sequence). Deletions cut 1 base from V and 6 bases from J, with 16 bases between. The CDR3 loop spans 16 amino acids. CDR3 nucleotides: TGTGCCAGCAGCTTAGTCCGGGGGGGACATGAAAACACCATATATTTT. It translates to CASSLVRGGHENTIYF. Together with reference TRBV7-9 and TRBJ1-3, the CDR3 gives the full variable domain: DTGVSQNPRHKITKRGQNVTFRCDPISEHNRLYWYRQTLGQGPEFLTYFQNEAQLEKSRLLSDRFSAERPKGSFSTLEIQRTEQGDSAMYLCASSLVRGGHENTIYFGEGSWLTVV.

The V call is TRBV7-6, the J call TRBJ2-1; D gene unclear. Germline V lookup: CDR1 SGHVS, CDR2 FNYEAQ. Trimming cost V 0 bases and J 7 bases, with 7 bases left between them. The CDR3 runs to 13 residues. CDR3 amino acids: CASSLARSNEQFF. In DNA, the CDR3 is TGTGCCAGCAGCTTAGCGCGAAGTAATGAGCAGTTCTTC.

The chain recombines TRBV5-1 with TRBJ1-6; D possibly corresponds to TRBD1 (5 bases). Germline lookup yields CDR1 SGHRS and CDR2 YFSETQ. This CDR3 comprises 17 residues. With 4 bases removed from V and 4 bases from J, the gap between germline ends came to 18 bases. Here the CDR3 reads CASSPNYDSKYNSPLHF. CDR3 nucleotides: TGCGCCAGCAGCCCCAACTACGACAGTAAATATAATTCACCCCTCCACTTT.

V gene TRBV5-1 combines with J gene TRBJ2-1; 8 bases fit TRBD1. The CDR3 totals 17 residues. V gave up 3 bases and J gave up 1 base; unmatched junction bases: 9. The V gene's germline CDR1 is SGHRS and CDR2 YFSETQ. CDR3 bases: TGCGCCAGCAGCTCAGGACAGGGCAAAGGGTCCTACAATGAGCAGTTCTTC. Translating gives CASSSGQGKGSYNEQFF.

V gene TRBV19 combines with J gene TRBJ1-5, with a possible D match to TRBD1 (6 bases). Germline CDR1 is LNHDA and CDR2 is SQIVND (reference sequence). This CDR3 is built from 14 residues. V lost 7 bases, J lost 6 bases, and 16 bases lay in between. The CDR3 is CASKRTELFQPQHF. The DNA of the CDR3 is TGTGCCAGTAAGAGGACAGAGCTGTTTCAGCCCCAGCATTTT.

The DNA of the CDR3 is TGCAGCGTGGAACCGGGACAGGTGACGGATGGCTACACCTTC. Its translation: CSVEPGQVTDGYTF. The V and J genes are TRBV29-1 and TRBJ1-2, with 8 bases that match TRBD1. The CDR3 is made up of 14 amino acids. The J segment lost 6 bases and the V segment lost 6 bases, leaving 12 bases of the junction unmatched. Germline loops: CDR1 SQVTM, CDR2 ANQGSEA.

The chain uses TRBV29-1 and TRBJ2-5; D is possibly TRBD1 (6 bases). Trimming removed 6 bases at V and 3 bases at J, with 14 bases between. The CDR3 has 13 amino acids. Germline V gene data show CDR1 as SQVTM and CDR2 as ANQGSEA. The chain's CDR3 is CSVGLGTKETQYF. The CDR3 DNA follows: TGCAGCGTCGGGCTCGGGACAAAAGAGACCCAGTACTTC. Full variable domain (rest looked up from reference TRBV29-1 and TRBJ2-5): SAVISQKPSRDICQRGTSLTIQCQVDSQVTMMFWYRQQPGQSLTLIATANQGSEATYESGFVIDKFPISRPNLTFSTLTVSNMSPEDSSIYLCSVGLGTKETQYFGPGTRLLVL.

The chain recombines TRBV28 with TRBJ2-1, with 9 bases lining up with TRBD1. Germline assignment: CDR1 MDHEN and CDR2 SYDVKM. After removal of 5 bases from V and 8 bases from J, the junction contained 10 bases not matched to a gene. This CDR3 is built from 15 residues. In DNA form, the CDR3 reads TGTGCCAGCAGTCGTACGGGACAGGGAAAGCATGAGCAGTTCTTC. This sequence encodes CASSRTGQGKHEQFF.

The V and J genes are TRBV7-3 and TRBJ2-5; maybe TRBD2 (5 bases). The length of the CDR3 is 15 residues. Trimming pared 5 bases from V and 1 base from J, leaving 14 bases between. Per germline, CDR1 SGHTA and CDR2 FQGTGA. This CDR3 reads CASSAAGGTQETQYF. CDR3 sequence (DNA): TGTGCCAGCAGCGCTGCGGGCGGAACCCAAGAGACCCAGTACTTC.

This clone was observed once. The genes are TRBV28 and TRBJ1-2; the match to TRBD1 covers 8 bases. Germline assignment: CDR1 MDHEN and CDR2 SYDVKM. V lost 2 bases, J lost 2 bases, and 10 bases stayed unmatched. CDR3 length equals 17 residues. The CDR3 loop reads CASSLPTGVGGNYGYTF. CDR3 coding DNA: TGTGCCAGCAGTTTACCGACAGGGGTAGGAGGGAACTATGGCTACACCTTC.

The chain uses TRBV7-2 and TRBJ1-4; TRBD1 aligns across 10 bases. The CDR3 loop spans 15 amino acids. CDR1 and CDR2 from the germline V gene are SGHTA and FQGNSA. J lost 8 bases, V lost 5 bases, and 8 bases had no gene match. In nucleotides, the CDR3 is TGTGCCAGCAGCACATCCGGGACAGGGGTAGAAAAACTGTTTTTT. It codes for CASSTSGTGVEKLFF.

This clone was counted once. V and J are TRBV24-1 and TRBJ2-1; 8 bases agree with TRBD2. The CDR3 contains 16 residues. CDR1 KGHDR and CDR2 SFDVKD come from the germline V gene. The V segment lost 3 bases and the J segment 7 bases; nucleotides outside the gene matches: 10. The CDR3 DNA reads TGTGCCACCAGTGATCGTGGTAGCGGGACGGCGAATGAGCAGTTCTTC. Its translation is CATSDRGSGTANEQFF.

The chain carries TRBV6-6 and TRBJ2-1, with TRBD2 matching 12 bases. Looked up from germline, CDR1 is MNHNY and CDR2 is SVGAGI (reference sequence). This CDR3 contains 19 residues. Trimming at V came to 6 bases and at J to 1 base, leaving 13 bases not matched to a gene. In nucleotides, the CDR3 is TGTGCCAGCAGCTCGACTAGCGGGAGAGGTATCTCATCCTACAATGAGCAGTTCTTC. It is translated as CASSSTSGRGISSYNEQFF.

The chain employs TRBV12-3 or TRBV12-4 and TRBJ2-7; D is ambiguous. Deletions cut 5 bases from V and 7 bases from J, with 12 bases between. This CDR3 comprises 12 residues. CDR3 sequence (DNA): TGTGCCAGCAGTCCCCGATCCGGGGAGCAGTACTTC. This codes for CASSPRSGEQYF.